The clone carrying this TCR beta chain was recorded only once. Its specificity is unknown. The assay was immunoSEQ multiplex PCR, and TCRdb's table has in-frame clones only and misses some. The data contain roughly 21,000 clones, 80% to 90% of them singletons. The sample is drawn from a study of T cells after posttransplantation cyclophosphamide. Findings and limits, study-wide: TRB clonality was highly associated with recipient CMV seropositivity and reactivation. Tissue-infiltrating T cells from skin or gut overlapped little with blood T cells. Later blood repertoires were often dominated by clones from the donor CD8+ memory compartment.

Methotrexate plus calcineurin inhibitor accompanied controls' myeloablative marrow transplants; sampling was 1 year later. The germline CDR1 and CDR2 sequences are SEHNR and FQNEAQ (reference sequence). CDR3 size: 13 residues. J lost 4 bases, V lost 8 bases, and 6 bases had no gene match. The chain recombines TRBV7-9 with TRBJ1-1, with 8 nucleotides matching TRBD1. This receptor was taken from a female patient aged 25-40 years who received an allogeneic stem cell transplant from an unrelated donor, was CMV-positive, and had acute and chronic GVHD. Some T cells may be graft donor cells. Source: PBMCs, taken 362 days after allogeneic stem cell transplant with calcineurin inhibitor and methotrexate. The CDR3 DNA reads as TGTGCCAGCGGAGGACAGGGCTCCACTGAAGCTTTCTTT. As protein: CASGGQGSTEAFF.